The present T cell receptor beta chain was sequenced within a study of T-cell reconstitution after alpha-beta-depleted transplantation in children. The TCRbeta library incorporated unique molecular identifiers. MiXCR was run by TCRdb on the PCR reads, yielding one entry per CDR3 protein. The sample carries roughly 500,000 distinct CDR3 sequences, about 10% recorded once. This CDR3 comprises 18 residues. V lost 7 bases to trimming and J lost 5 bases; unmatched junction nucleotides: 18. This clonotype was observed many times. The sequencing here drew on PBMCs, taken before TCRalphabeta/CD19-depleted stem cell transplant. The rearrangement links TRBV12-3 or TRBV12-4 to TRBJ2-3, with TRBD2 identical over 10 bases. The receptor was isolated from a child between 2 and 9 years old with inherited bone marrow failure, due to receive a stem cell transplant. CDR3 protein: CASNLGVEAGGPIDTQYF. CDR3 sequence (DNA): TGTGCCAGCAATCTTGGGGTAGAAGCGGGAGGGCCGATAGATACGCAGTATTTT.